The 23 T cell receptor beta chains below were found in one sample sequenced in a study of T cells in Graves' hyperthyroidism and ophthalmopathy. RNA transcripts yielded amplified TCR beta CDR3 regions. During a first-round RT-PCR of the TCR CDR3, the HTBI primer set was used. Using its own MiXCR run on the multiplex PCR reads, TCRdb lists one record per CDR3 protein. Here the sample spans a few hundred thousand distinct CDR3 sequences, roughly 15% being singletons. The sequenced sample was blood. These receptor sequences come from a woman aged 40 to 55 with Graves' ophthalmopathy.

This clonotype turned up a few times. The chain combines TRBV7-2 with TRBJ2-1; 7 nucleotides agree with TRBD2. Germline values: CDR1 SGHTA, CDR2 FQGNSA. The CDR3 has 16 residues. Trimming took 1 base from V and 6 from J; bases not matched to a gene: 9. The CDR3, as DNA: TGTGCCAGCAGCTTAGTAGGGCGGGAGCTAAGCAATGAGCAGTTCTTC. Translating gives CASSLVGRELSNEQFF.

The chain has TRBV6-1 and TRBJ1-2; 12 bases fit TRBD1. CDR1 is MNHNS and CDR2 is SASEGT in the germline V gene. Trimming cost V 7 bases and J 1 base; bases outside gene matches: 13. The CDR3 sequence is 18 residues long. CDR3 coding DNA: TGTGCCAGCAACCCCGGGACAGGGGGCGCGGGGGGTAACTATGGCTACACCTTC. It is translated as CASNPGTGGAGGNYGYTF.

In this sample, this clonotype turned up many times. The V call is TRBV18, the J call TRBJ2-1; 8 positions agree with TRBD2. V trimming: 0 bases; J trimming: 3 bases; junction bases outside the gene matches: 4. This CDR3 region has 16 residues. The germline V gene has CDR1 KGHSH and CDR2 LQKENI. CDR3 protein: CASSPPSGGGYNEQFF. The DNA of the CDR3 is TGTGCCAGCTCACCACCGTCCGGGGGGGGCTACAATGAGCAGTTCTTC.

This clonotype was counted many times. This chain joins TRBV30 and TRBJ2-3; D call uncertain. Germline V gene lookup returns CDR1 GTSNPN and CDR2 SVGIG (reference sequence). The CDR3 sequence is 14 residues long. Deletions cut 0 bases from V and 0 bases from J, with 7 bases between. CDR3 residues: CAWSVWSSTDTQYF. The CDR3 nucleotides are TGTGCCTGGAGTGTATGGTCGAGCACAGATACGCAGTATTTT.

The chain uses TRBV5-4 and TRBJ2-2; unclear D gene. Germline CDR1 and CDR2: SGHNT and YYREEE (reference sequence). CDR3 length equals 15 residues. Trimming cost V 3 bases and J 1 base, with 10 bases left between them. CDR3 nucleotides: TGTGCCAGCAGCTCCCTGGACGGGAACACCGGGGAGCTGTTTTTT. Translated: CASSSLDGNTGELFF.

This clonotype has ten or more counts. The J gene is TRBJ2-3, the V gene TRBV18; D is unresolved. There are 13 residues in the CDR3. Deletions cut 0 bases from V and 7 bases from J, with 8 bases between. Per germline, CDR1 KGHSH and CDR2 LQKENI. CDR3 residues: CASSPPQAYTQYF. CDR3 DNA: TGTGCCAGCTCACCACCGCAGGCATATACGCAGTATTTT.

The sample holds a few counts of this clonotype. A much larger clone sits a single nucleotide away, making a read error possible. This chain connects TRBV6-9 to TRBJ1-1; D ambiguous. Looked up from germline, CDR1 is MNHGY and CDR2 is SVAAGI. CDR3 length equals 15 residues. The V and J ends lost 4 bases and 0 bases respectively, with 12 bases between them. CDR3 sequence: CASSCPGAMNTEAFF. As DNA, the CDR3 is TGTGCCAGCAGTTGCCCCGGAGCCATGAACACTGAAGCTTTCTTT.

The chain combines TRBV12-3 or TRBV12-4 with TRBJ2-4, with D uncertain. Trimming removed 4 bases from V and 1 base from J, with 14 bases in between. The CDR3 length is 16 residues. The CDR3 region has the DNA TGTGCCAGCAGTTATACGCCGGGCCTCGCCAAAAACATTCAGTACTTC. Its protein product is CASSYTPGLAKNIQYF.

This clonotype has more than one count but fewer than ten. The chain is built from TRBV18 and TRBJ2-1; TRBD2 agrees at 12 bases. The CDR3 totals 17 residues. CDR1 KGHSH and CDR2 LQKENI come from the germline V gene. Trimming at V came to 3 bases and at J to 5 bases, leaving 8 bases not matched to a gene. CDR3 bases: TGTGCCAGCTCACCGATGACTAGCGGGAGTGTGGACAATGAGCAGTTCTTC. This encodes CASSPMTSGSVDNEQFF. The whole variable domain, filled in from reference TRBV18 and TRBJ2-1, reads NAGVMQNPRHLVRRRGQEARLRCSPMKGHSHVYWYRQLPEEGLKFMVYLQKENIIDESGMPKERFSAEFPKEGPSILRIQQVVRGDSAAYFCASSPMTSGSVDNEQFFGPGTRLTVL.

The chain uses TRBV11-2 and TRBJ1-6; D gene ambiguous. Trimming pared 7 bases from V and 4 bases from J, leaving 11 bases between. Germline loops: CDR1 SGHAT, CDR2 FQNNGV. The CDR3 is 14 amino acids. The CDR3 nucleotides are TGTGCCAGCACCACAGAGACGTATAATTCACCCCTCCACTTT. It encodes CASTTETYNSPLHF.

The table lists this clonotype with many counts. V is TRBV11-2 and J is TRBJ1-1, with unresolved D. V was pared by 2 bases and J by 1 base, with 17 bases between. The CDR3 has 17 amino acids. The germline V gene encodes CDR1 SGHAT and CDR2 FQNNGV. DNA of the CDR3: TGTGCCAGCAGCTTATTAGGGATCCCATGGGGGAACACTGAAGCTTTCTTT. Amino acids: CASSLLGIPWGNTEAFF.

The rearrangement links TRBV6-1 to TRBJ2-4, with D unresolved. The V gene lost 8 bases and the J gene lost 0 bases, with 14 bases spanning the gap. Germline CDR1 is MNHNS and CDR2 is SASEGT. CDR3 length: 15 residues. The CDR3 coding sequence is TGTGCCAGCCAAAACTTTGGTTCAGCCAAAAACATTCAGTACTTC. Its protein is CASQNFGSAKNIQYF.

The sample holds many counts of this clonotype. The CDR3 loop is CASSGVGDESDTQYF. The CDR3 DNA sequence: TGTGCCAGCAGTGGCGTGGGGGACGAGTCCGATACGCAGTATTTT. The V gene is TRBV2, the J gene TRBJ2-3, with D possibly called TRBD1 or TRBD2 (5 bases each). Trimming shortened V by 4 bases and J by 6 bases, and 17 bases separated the two germline ends. Germline assignment: CDR1 SNHLY and CDR2 FYNNEI. The CDR3 covers 15 residues.

This clonotype was counted only a few times. The CDR3 nucleotides are TGCGCCAGCAGCCAGCCCGGGTTCTTTGTGGAGACCCAGTACTTC. Amino acid sequence: CASSQPGFFVETQYF. The chain combines TRBV4-1 with TRBJ2-5, with no clear D. Germline-derived CDR1 and CDR2 are MGHRA and YSYEKL. V was cut by 3 bases and J by 5 bases, with 16 bases left in between. CDR3 length: 15 residues.

The chain joins TRBV2 to TRBJ1-2; 7 positions agree with TRBD1. The CDR3 runs to 13 residues. Trimming cost V 6 bases and J 8 bases; bases outside gene matches: 9. Germline V gene lookup returns CDR1 SNHLY and CDR2 FYNNEI. The CDR3 region is CASRSGTAGGYTF. CDR3 DNA sequence: TGTGCCAGCAGATCCGGGACAGCTGGAGGCTACACCTTC.

This chain uses TRBV15 with TRBJ1-1; D is perhaps TRBD1 (5 bases). The CDR3 contains 15 residues. Germline values: CDR1 LNHNV, CDR2 YYDKDF (reference sequence). Trimming shortened V by 3 bases and J by 5 bases, and 16 bases separated the two germline ends. The CDR3 DNA follows: TGTGCCACCAGCAGGGGAAGCGGGGGTTTAACTGAAGCTTTCTTT. Its translation: CATSRGSGGLTEAFF.

V usage is TRBV6-1 and J usage is TRBJ1-1; TRBD1 aligns across 8 bases. The germline V gene encodes CDR1 MNHNS and CDR2 SASEGT. The CDR3 is made up of 14 amino acids. The junction had 10 bases not matched to a gene; V was cut back by 6 bases and J by 7 bases. The CDR3: CASSGDRKSFEAFF. The CDR3 nucleotides are TGTGCCAGCAGCGGGGACAGGAAGTCTTTTGAAGCTTTCTTT.

The gene calls are TRBV10-3 and TRBJ2-3; tentatively, D is TRBD1 (5 bases). The CDR3 spans 13 residues. Trimming removed 8 bases at V and 0 bases at J, with 9 bases between. Per germline, CDR1 ENHRY and CDR2 SYGVKD. CDR3 protein: CAIGAASTDTQYF. CDR3 bases: TGTGCCATCGGGGCAGCCAGCACAGATACGCAGTATTTT.

V is TRBV28 and J is TRBJ2-7; a possible D gene is TRBD1 (7 bases). The length of the CDR3 is 14 residues. The V end was cut by 7 bases, the J end by 3 bases, with 16 bases between. Germline V CDR1 and CDR2: MDHEN, SYDVKM. Here the CDR3 reads CASTTGGQIYEQYF. Here the CDR3 DNA reads TGTGCCAGCACCACCGGGGGACAGATCTACGAGCAGTACTTC.

This clonotype occurred a few times. The junction differs from germline at one of its ends, possibly a read error. V gene TRBV18 combines with J gene TRBJ1-2; 11 bases align to TRBD1. Germline V gives CDR1 KGHSH, CDR2 LQKENI. This CDR3 contains 15 residues. The CDR3 DNA reads as TGTGCCAGCTCACCGATAGGACAGGGGGCCAATGGCTGCACCTTC. Protein product: CASSPIGQGANGCTF.

This clonotype was seen a few times. The chain carries TRBV30 and TRBJ2-1; 9 positions agree with TRBD1. The CDR3 extends over 13 amino acids. The trim removed 2 bases at V and 9 bases at J, leaving 5 bases unmatched. CDR1 GTSNPN and CDR2 SVGIG come from the germline V gene (reference sequence). The CDR3 nucleotides read TGTGCCTGGAGTAAACAGGGGGCAGGTGAGCAGTTCTTC. Translating it yields CAWSKQGAGEQFF.

Only a few counts were recorded for this clonotype. The junction differs from germline at one of its ends, possibly a read error. The J gene is TRBJ2-5, the V gene TRBV5-5, with D possibly TRBD2 on 6 matching bases. This CDR3 is built from 13 residues. CDR1 SGHKS and CDR2 YYEKEE come from the germline V gene (reference sequence). The CDR3 reads CVSSPLGLETQYF. The CDR3 coding sequence is TGTGTCAGCAGCCCACTGGGACTTGAGACCCAGTACTTC.

This clonotype came up many times. The chain employs TRBV2 and TRBJ1-6; D may be TRBD1 (5 bases). V was shortened by 6 bases and J by 10 bases, with 16 bases between the two germline ends. The germline V gene has CDR1 SNHLY and CDR2 FYNNEI. This CDR3 has 14 residues. CDR3 in amino acids: CASRARGGYSPLHF. The CDR3 nucleotides are TGTGCCAGCAGGGCCCGGGGGGGTTACTCACCCCTCCACTTT.